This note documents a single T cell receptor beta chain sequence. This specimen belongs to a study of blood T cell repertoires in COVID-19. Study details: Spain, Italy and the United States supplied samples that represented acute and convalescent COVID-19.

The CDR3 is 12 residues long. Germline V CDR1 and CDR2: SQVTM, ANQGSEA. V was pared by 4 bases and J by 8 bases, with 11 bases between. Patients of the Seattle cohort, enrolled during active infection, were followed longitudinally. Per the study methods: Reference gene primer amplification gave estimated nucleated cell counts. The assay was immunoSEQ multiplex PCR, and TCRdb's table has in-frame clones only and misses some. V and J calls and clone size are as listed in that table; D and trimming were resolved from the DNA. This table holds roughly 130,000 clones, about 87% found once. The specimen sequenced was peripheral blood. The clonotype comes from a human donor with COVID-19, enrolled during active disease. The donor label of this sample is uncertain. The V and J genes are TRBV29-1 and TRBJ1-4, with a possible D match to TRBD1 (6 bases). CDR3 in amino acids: CSVGGGSEKLFF. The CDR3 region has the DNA TGCAGCGTTGGAGGGGGTTCGGAAAAACTGTTTTTT.